This TCR beta chain is drawn from a study of OX40 agonist ivuxolimab in advanced cancers. As for the study in general: Every 2 weeks, patients received ivuxolimab intravenously, dosed at 0.01 to 10 mg/kg.

This CDR3 contains 15 residues. The V gene's germline CDR1 is LNHDA and CDR2 SQIVND (reference sequence). V was trimmed by 5 bases and J by 3 bases, leaving 17 bases between them. This table comes from immunoSEQ multiplex PCR, and its TCRdb copy is limited to in-frame clones, with some not included. The sample consists of 82,000 or so clones, 80% to 95% of them appearing once. This rearrangement joins TRBV19 to TRBJ2-7; D is unclear. This sequence originates from an adult with an advanced solid tumor such as melanoma, head and neck, liver or kidney cancer. This sample comprised CD4+ or CD8+ T cells sorted from blood, obtained in a trial of the OX40 agonist ivuxolimab. The CDR3 DNA reads TGTGCCAGTAGTGGCATCGAGTCGTCTAACTACGAGCAGTACTTC. Amino acid sequence: CASSGIESSNYEQYF.